The 32 T cell receptor beta chains in this list originate from one sample, sequenced in a study of control samples from healthy donors and cancer patients. Profiled with immunoSEQ multiplex PCR; TCRdb holds only in-frame clones, not every one. Of around 97,000 clones listed, about 89% were seen once; the top ten hold 19%. Sequenced material: PBMCs. Receptors originate from a man in his 60s with lung cancer.

The chain employs TRBV19 and TRBJ2-1; 7 nucleotides line up with TRBD1. Losses at the gene ends were 7 bases for V and 8 bases for J; bases not matched to a gene: 5. The CDR3 has 12 residues. Germline V gene lookup returns CDR1 LNHDA and CDR2 SQIVND (reference sequence). CDR3 coding DNA: TGTGCCAGTAACACAGGGGTGGATGAGCAGTTCTTC. As protein: CASNTGVDEQFF.

The gene calls are TRBV5-4 and TRBJ2-2; 8 nucleotides line up with TRBD1. CDR3 length: 18 residues. Germline loops: CDR1 SGHNT, CDR2 YYREEE (reference sequence). The ends lost 3 bases at V and 4 bases at J; junction bases unmatched: 14. CDR3 nucleotides: TGTGCCAGCAGCTACAATCAGGGGGCAGGGGCCGCCACCGGGGAGCTGTTTTTT. Translated, it gives CASSYNQGAGAATGELFF.

This chain links TRBV3-1 (or the pseudogene TRBV3-2) with TRBJ2-1; 8 bases agree with TRBD2. The CDR3 loop spans 15 amino acids. The trim removed 5 bases at V and 2 bases at J, leaving 5 bases unmatched. Germline V gene data show CDR1 as LGHDT and CDR2 as YNNKEL (reference sequence). Written as DNA, the CDR3 is TGTGCCAGCAGCGCCACTAGCGGTCCCTACAATGAGCAGTTCTTC. Protein product: CASSATSGPYNEQFF.

Details on this clone: A read error may produce the germline difference seen at one junction end. The chain recombines TRBV5-5 with TRBJ2-2; no definite D call. The V gene's germline CDR1 is SGHKS and CDR2 YYEKEE (reference sequence). There are 12 residues in the CDR3. The CDR3 bases are TGTGCCAGCAGCCAGGATGGGCCCCATACCCTTTTT. This translates into CASSQDGPHTLF.

The chain employs TRBV6-5 and TRBJ1-1; D not resolved. V shed 6 bases and J shed 1 base, with 12 bases lying between them. The CDR3 covers 14 residues. CDR1 and CDR2 (germline): MNHEY, SVGAGI. In DNA, the CDR3 is TGTGCCAGCAGGATAGGTGGAGAGAACACTGAAGCTTTCTTT. It translates to CASRIGGENTEAFF.

V is TRBV24-1 and J is TRBJ2-1; D call uncertain. Per germline, CDR1 KGHDR and CDR2 SFDVKD. V shed 5 bases and J shed 5 bases, with 15 bases lying between them. There are 15 residues in the CDR3. The CDR3 DNA reads TGTGCCACCAGTGTTGCGAGTATCGAGGACAATGAGCAGTTCTTC. Encoded protein: CATSVASIEDNEQFF.

The chain has TRBV12-5 and TRBJ1-5, with D possibly being TRBD1 (6 bases). Germline CDR1 reads LGHNT; CDR2 reads FRNRAP. The CDR3 loop spans 12 amino acids. V was shortened by 7 bases and J by 9 bases, with 13 bases between the two germline ends. The CDR3 loop is CASAGGIRPQHF. CDR3 DNA sequence: TGTGCTAGTGCGGGGGGCATAAGGCCCCAGCATTTT. The variable domain in full, completed from reference TRBV12-5 and TRBJ1-5, reads DARVTQTPRHKVTEMGQEVTMRCQPILGHNTVFWYRQTMMQGLELLAYFRNRAPLDDSGMPKDRFSAEMPDATLATLKIQPSEPRDSAVYFCASAGGIRPQHFGDGTRLSIL.

This chain uses TRBV3-1 (or the pseudogene TRBV3-2) with TRBJ1-6; D is unresolved. With 4 bases removed from V and 9 bases from J, the gap between germline ends came to 10 bases. This CDR3 spans 13 amino acids. The germline CDR1 and CDR2 sequences are LGHDT and YNNKEL (reference sequence). The CDR3 nucleotides are TGTGCCAGCAGCCCAAAGGCTATTTCACCCCTCCACTTT. It translates to CASSPKAISPLHF.

J is TRBJ1-1 and V is TRBV18, with D tentatively TRBD1 (6 bases). V was trimmed by 2 bases and J by 1 base, leaving 20 bases between them. The CDR3 is made up of 18 amino acids. CDR1 is KGHSH and CDR2 is LQKENI in the germline V gene. As DNA, the CDR3 is TGTGCCAGCTCACCAAGAGAAGGGGGGGTCCCTTCGAACACTGAAGCTTTCTTT. Its protein product is CASSPREGGVPSNTEAFF. The full variable domain, completed using reference TRBV18 and TRBJ1-1, is NAGVMQNPRHLVRRRGQEARLRCSPMKGHSHVYWYRQLPEEGLKFMVYLQKENIIDESGMPKERFSAEFPKEGPSILRIQQVVRGDSAAYFCASSPREGGVPSNTEAFFGQGTRLTVV.

The J gene is TRBJ2-7, the V gene TRBV4-1, with a possible D match to TRBD1 (5 bases). The germline gives CDR1 MGHRA, CDR2 YSYEKL. V was clipped by 1 base and J by 4 bases, with 23 bases between them. CDR3 size: 18 residues. The CDR3 coding sequence is TGCGCCAGCAGCCAAGTTTTTCCTCTACGGGCAGGGAATTACGAGCAGTACTTC. This translates into CASSQVFPLRAGNYEQYF.

The chain carries TRBV4-2 and TRBJ1-2; a weak D match, TRBD1 (5 bases). V lost 0 bases and J lost 6, with 14 bases in between. This CDR3 spans 15 amino acids. The germline V gene encodes CDR1 LGHNA and CDR2 YNFKEQ. The CDR3 reads CASSQDMRQYNGYTF. CDR3 nucleotide sequence: TGTGCCAGCAGCCAAGATATGCGACAGTATAATGGCTACACCTTC.

The J gene is TRBJ1-2, the V gene TRBV19; D not certain. Germline CDR1 and CDR2: LNHDA and SQIVND (reference sequence). The V gene lost 4 bases and the J gene lost 5 bases, with 26 bases spanning the gap. The CDR3 contains 18 residues. Here the CDR3 DNA reads TGTGCCAGTAGTAACCAAAAGGCGACGCAACAAGTGGTTTATGGCTACACCTTC. Residues: CASSNQKATQQVVYGYTF.

The table lists this clone with a few counts. The rearrangement links TRBV12-5 to TRBJ1-2; D remains ambiguous. V lost 3 bases to trimming and J lost 8 bases, with 10 bases between them. This CDR3 has 12 amino acids. Germline V gene lookup returns CDR1 LGHNT and CDR2 FRNRAP. CDR3 sequence (DNA): TGTGCTAGTGGTTTTCGTCTGATCGGCTACACCTTC. Translating gives CASGFRLIGYTF.

V usage is TRBV29-1 and J usage is TRBJ2-5; a weak D match, TRBD2 (5 bases). CDR3 length equals 12 residues. V was cut by 7 bases and J by 3 bases, with 12 bases left in between. The germline V gene has CDR1 SQVTM and CDR2 ANQGSEA. The CDR3 DNA follows: TGCAGCGGAGGAGGACCAAAAGAGACCCAGTACTTC. This codes for CSGGGPKETQYF.

This clone occurred once. V is TRBV15 and J is TRBJ2-6, with 8 bases aligning to TRBD1. V shed 5 bases, J shed 1 base, and the junction held 7 bases outside the gene matches. CDR1 and CDR2 (germline): LNHNV, YYDKDF (reference sequence). This CDR3 has 17 amino acids. The CDR3 region is CATSFGTGFSGANVLTF. CDR3 bases: TGTGCCACCAGCTTCGGGACAGGTTTTTCTGGGGCCAACGTCCTGACTTTC. Full variable domain (rest looked up from reference TRBV15 and TRBJ2-6): DAMVIQNPRYQVTQFGKPVTLSCSQTLNHNVMYWYQQKSSQAPKLLFHYYDKDFNNEADTPDNFQSRRPNTSFCFLDIRSPGLGDTAMYLCATSFGTGFSGANVLTFGAGSRLTVL.

The CDR3 sequence: CASSPHAATANTEAFF. The CDR3 nucleotides read TGTGCCAGCAGCCCCCACGCGGCGACCGCGAACACTGAAGCTTTCTTT. This chain connects TRBV5-4 to TRBJ1-1; D is unresolved. Germline-derived CDR1 and CDR2 are SGHNT and YYREEE (reference sequence). V was trimmed by 4 bases and J by 1 base, leaving 17 bases between them. CDR3 length: 16 amino acids.

The chain recombines TRBV9 with TRBJ2-3, with 7 bases that match TRBD1. The CDR3 totals 15 residues. With V trimmed by 4 bases and J by 1 base, 6 bases remained unmatched. Looked up from germline, CDR1 is SGDLS and CDR2 is YYNGEE. The CDR3 loop is CASSPGQIRTDTQYF. CDR3 DNA sequence: TGTGCCAGCAGCCCGGGACAGATACGCACAGATACGCAGTATTTT.

Many counts were recorded for this clone. The sample contains more than one DNA sequence encoding this CDR3. The chain links TRBV18 to TRBJ1-5; D unresolved. In germline, CDR1 is KGHSH, CDR2 LQKENI. Trimming removed 3 bases from V and 1 base from J, with 7 bases in between. The CDR3 covers 14 residues. The chain's CDR3 is CASSPGLSNQPQHF. The CDR3 coding sequence is TGTGCCAGCTCACCTGGATTAAGCAATCAGCCCCAGCATTTT.

This sequence joins TRBV5-8 and TRBJ1-5; 7 bases match TRBD1. The CDR3 consists of 16 residues. J gave up 9 bases and V 3 bases, and 15 bases lay outside the gene matches. Per germline, CDR1 SGHTS and CDR2 YDEGEE. CDR3 coding DNA: TGTGCCAGCAGCTCCCGAGGACAGGTCTTACCGGGGCCCCAGCATTTT. Its translation is CASSSRGQVLPGPQHF.

This rearrangement joins TRBV13 to TRBJ2-3; unclear D gene. From germline, CDR1 is PRHDT and CDR2 FYEKMQ (reference sequence). The CDR3 extends over 16 amino acids. Trimming shortened V by 5 bases and J by 0 bases, and 15 bases separated the two germline ends. CDR3: CASSPRQLPSTDTQYF. CDR3 nucleotide sequence: TGTGCCAGCAGCCCCCGGCAACTCCCTAGCACAGATACGCAGTATTTT.

CDR3 amino acids: CASSSYGQGANYGYTF. CDR3 DNA sequence: TGTGCCAGCAGCAGCTACGGACAGGGGGCGAACTATGGCTACACCTTC. The chain uses TRBV7-3 and TRBJ1-2; 11 nucleotides align to TRBD1. The CDR3 runs to 16 residues. CDR1 is SGHTA, CDR2 FQGTGA, per germline. The trim removed 5 bases at V and 2 bases at J, leaving 7 bases unmatched.

This chain links TRBV3-1 (or the pseudogene TRBV3-2) with TRBJ2-7; the match to TRBD2 covers 7 bases. The CDR3 has 13 residues. Trimming removed 4 bases from V and 5 bases from J; junction bases left unmatched: 5. Germline CDR1 is LGHDT and CDR2 is YNNKEL (reference sequence). For the CDR3, the DNA is TGTGCCAGCAGCCTATGGACTAGTGACGAGCAGTACTTC. It is translated as CASSLWTSDEQYF.

V usage is TRBV30 and J usage is TRBJ2-5, with 7 bases aligning to TRBD1. There are 15 residues in the CDR3. Germline trimming cut 2 bases from V and 1 base from J; bases unmatched to any gene: 7. Looked up from germline, CDR1 is GTSNPN and CDR2 is SVGIG (reference sequence). The CDR3 DNA reads as TGTGCCTGGAGTCACAGGGGTAGGGTCCAAGAGACCCAGTACTTC. Its protein product is CAWSHRGRVQETQYF.

CDR3 in DNA: TGTGCCAGCAGAAGGGACCAAAACTATGGCTACACCTTC. Translating gives CASRRDQNYGYTF. The gene calls are TRBV12-3 or TRBV12-4 and TRBJ1-2; D may be TRBD1 (5 bases). The CDR3 length is 13 residues. V lost 6 bases and J lost 2, with 10 bases in between.

This chain connects TRBV5-1 to TRBJ2-7; D unresolved. Germline V gives CDR1 SGHRS, CDR2 YFSETQ. This CDR3 comprises 12 residues. V lost 0 bases and J lost 4, with 5 bases in between. CDR3 region: CASSLDYYEQYF. CDR3 in DNA: TGCGCCAGCAGCTTGGACTATTACGAGCAGTACTTC.

The V gene is TRBV6-1, the J gene TRBJ1-5; 7 bases are a match to TRBD1. The CDR3 is 14 residues long. J was trimmed by 5 bases and V by 6 bases; bases with no gene match: 7. Germline lookup yields CDR1 MNHNS and CDR2 SASEGT. The CDR3 coding sequence is TGTGCCAGCAGACCCCCTACAGGGGATCAGCCCCAGCATTTT. It encodes CASRPPTGDQPQHF.

V gene TRBV6-4 combines with J gene TRBJ2-2; unclear D gene. The V and J ends lost 2 bases and 0 bases respectively, with 4 bases between them. The CDR3 has 14 residues. The germline gives CDR1 MRHNA, CDR2 SNTAGT. The CDR3 coding sequence is TGTGCCAGCAGTGACGTCGCGAACACCGGGGAGCTGTTTTTT. Encoded protein: CASSDVANTGELFF.

V gene TRBV6-5 combines with J gene TRBJ1-3; D unclear. This CDR3 has 16 residues. Germline-derived CDR1 and CDR2 are MNHEY and SVGAGI. The V gene lost 4 bases and the J gene lost 3 bases, with 16 bases spanning the gap. CDR3 sequence (DNA): TGTGCCAGCAGTTCCGCGACACGGTCCAGTGGAAACACCATATATTTT. Translation: CASSSATRSSGNTIYF.

In its sample, this clone was seen once. This chain links TRBV11-3 with TRBJ1-1; D call uncertain. CDR3 length equals 16 residues. From germline, CDR1 is SGHNT and CDR2 YENEEA. V lost 7 bases and J 4 bases, leaving 22 bases between the germline ends. CDR3 in amino acids: CASKKMATSKITEAFF. In DNA, the CDR3 is TGTGCCAGCAAGAAAATGGCGACATCTAAAATCACTGAAGCTTTCTTT. Looking up the rest from reference TRBV11-3 and TRBJ1-1 gives the full variable domain: EAGVVQSPRYKIIEKKQPVAFWCNPISGHNTLYWYLQNLGQGPELLIRYENEEAVDDSQLPKDRFSAERLKGVDSTLKIQPAELGDSAVYLCASKKMATSKITEAFFGQGTRLTVV.

The chain has TRBV30 and TRBJ1-2; D call uncertain. The germline V gene encodes CDR1 GTSNPN and CDR2 SVGIG (reference sequence). V lost 0 bases and J 1 base, leaving 0 bases between the germline ends. CDR3 length: 11 residues. The CDR3 bases are TGTGCCTGGAGTGTTAACTATGGCTACACCTTC. As protein: CAWSVNYGYTF.

The V gene is TRBV25-1, the J gene TRBJ2-2; 7 bases fit TRBD1. The CDR3 is 16 residues long. After removal of 0 bases from V and 3 bases from J, the junction contained 4 bases not matched to a gene. From germline, CDR1 is MGHDK and CDR2 SYGVNS. In nucleotides, the CDR3 is TGTGCCAGCAGTGAATATAGGGACAGATACACCGGGGAGCTGTTTTTT. Protein product: CASSEYRDRYTGELFF.

V usage is TRBV7-2 and J usage is TRBJ2-3; maybe TRBD2 (5 bases). The ends were cut back, 3 bases at V and 6 bases at J, with 16 bases in the middle. Germline CDR1 and CDR2: SGHTA and FQGNSA. The CDR3 is made up of 15 amino acids. The CDR3 DNA reads TGTGCCAGCAGCTTCCAGTCGGGATCGTACGATACGCAGTATTTT. This translates into CASSFQSGSYDTQYF.